One and the same sample provided the 21 T cell receptor beta chains below, sequenced in a study of blood T cell repertoires in COVID-19 (dated by TCRdb to about 2020). The library was built by means of the immunoSEQ multiplex PCR assay. TCRdb retrieved this table from immuneACCESS and kept in-frame rearrangements only. Not all clones are present; in checked studies, unresolved V genes account for under half, and no reason is known for the remainder. Counted in this sample were 55,000 to 65,000 clones; around 92% of them appeared once. Clones ranked in the top ten supply 6.5% to 9.5% of the sample. The sequenced sample was peripheral blood. The receptors here all came from a human donor in a cohort sampled during active COVID-19.

As for this clone: A read error may produce the germline difference seen at one junction end. The V gene is TRBV6-6, the J gene TRBJ2-7, with D tentatively TRBD1 (5 bases). The CDR3 loop spans 13 amino acids. CDR1 and CDR2 (germline): MNHNY, SVGAGI (reference sequence). The CDR3 region has the DNA TGTGCCAGCCGACAGCCCATCTCCGACGAGCAGTACTTC. Amino acids: CASRQPISDEQYF.

The chain couples TRBV7-9 to TRBJ2-1; D is undetermined. Germline V gives CDR1 SEHNR, CDR2 FQNEAQ (reference sequence). Trimming took 1 base from V and 5 from J, leaving 9 bases between them. The CDR3 is made up of 14 amino acids. CDR3 sequence: CASSLGDLNNEQFF. The CDR3 DNA is TGTGCCAGCAGCTTAGGAGACTTAAACAATGAGCAGTTCTTC.

The chain uses TRBV3-1 (or the pseudogene TRBV3-2) and TRBJ2-3, with D possibly TRBD1 on 7 matching bases. The CDR3 consists of 16 residues. V was cut by 0 bases and J by 6 bases, with 16 bases left in between. Germline V gives CDR1 LGHDT, CDR2 YNNKEL (reference sequence). Here the CDR3 reads CASSQERGLARDTQYF. The CDR3 coding sequence is TGTGCCAGCAGCCAAGAAAGGGGGCTAGCGCGGGATACGCAGTATTTT.

V usage is TRBV16 and J usage is TRBJ1-5, with D possibly matching TRBD1 (5 bases). There are 15 residues in the CDR3. The germline V gene has CDR1 KGHSY and CDR2 FQNENV. Trimming cost V 0 bases and J 1 base, with 7 bases left between them. CDR3 loop: CASSQSGGSNQPQHF. The CDR3 nucleotides read TGTGCCAGCAGCCAATCCGGGGGGAGCAATCAGCCCCAGCATTTT.

The CDR3 DNA follows: TGTGCCAGCAGCCACTCTTTGACTAGCGGTGAACCCACAGATACGCAGTATTTT. Translating it yields CASSHSLTSGEPTDTQYF. The rearrangement links TRBV9 to TRBJ2-3; 9 bases are shared with TRBD2. Losses at the gene ends were 4 bases for V and 2 bases for J; bases not matched to a gene: 14. This CDR3 comprises 18 residues. Germline V CDR1 and CDR2: SGDLS, YYNGEE.

The chain employs TRBV9 and TRBJ1-2; TRBD1 matches at 7 bases. The CDR3 is made up of 17 amino acids. The V segment lost 4 bases and the J segment 4 bases; nucleotides outside the gene matches: 16. Germline CDR1 and CDR2: SGDLS and YYNGEE. The CDR3 spells CASSTPTGKNFLYGYTF. Written as DNA, the CDR3 is TGTGCCAGCAGCACCCCGACAGGGAAGAATTTCCTCTATGGCTACACCTTC.

CDR3 residues: CASSYAGNTEAFF. CDR3 coding DNA: TGTGCCAGCAGTTACGCGGGGAACACTGAAGCTTTCTTT. The chain joins TRBV6-5 to TRBJ1-1, with D unclear. V lost 2 bases and J 1 base, leaving 5 bases between the germline ends. The germline V gene encodes CDR1 MNHEY and CDR2 SVGAGI. The CDR3 loop spans 13 amino acids.

CDR3 DNA sequence: TGCGCCAGCAGCTTGGAAGCCAGGGGTAAGACCCAGTACTTC. Encoded protein: CASSLEARGKTQYF. V is TRBV5-1 and J is TRBJ2-5; D is possibly TRBD1 (6 bases). V was cut by 0 bases and J by 6 bases, with 12 bases left in between. The CDR3 sequence is 14 residues long. Germline CDR1 is SGHRS and CDR2 is YFSETQ.

The rearrangement joins TRBV4-1 to TRBJ1-1, with a weak D call TRBD1 (6 bases). V gave up 4 bases and J gave up 1 base, with 13 bases separating them. The CDR3 runs to 15 residues. The germline gives CDR1 MGHRA, CDR2 YSYEKL. The CDR3, as DNA: TGCGCCAGCAGCCCCCGCGGGGGGCAGAACACTGAAGCTTTCTTT. It codes for CASSPRGGQNTEAFF.

The gene calls are TRBV4-1 and TRBJ2-7; 11 nucleotides line up with TRBD1. V shed 2 bases and J 5 bases; nucleotides not matched to a gene: 5. This CDR3 has 15 residues. Germline-derived CDR1 and CDR2 are MGHRA and YSYEKL. The CDR3 region has the DNA TGCGCCAGCAGCCAAACCGGACAGGGGGCAAACGAGCAGTACTTC. Residues: CASSQTGQGANEQYF.

This chain joins TRBV6-1 and TRBJ2-3; possible D gene TRBD1, 6 bases. The V gene lost 1 base and the J gene lost 5 bases, with 13 bases spanning the gap. The germline V gene encodes CDR1 MNHNS and CDR2 SASEGT. CDR3 length equals 15 residues. CDR3 nucleotides: TGTGCCAGCAGTGAAGTGGGGGTCAGGGGAGATACGCAGTATTTT. Translation gives CASSEVGVRGDTQYF.

The genes are TRBV6-2 or TRBV6-3 and TRBJ2-1, with D maybe TRBD2 (5 bases). This CDR3 has 14 residues. Germline V CDR1 and CDR2: MNHEY, SVGEGT. Trimming removed 6 bases from V and 9 bases from J, with 18 bases in between. CDR3 in DNA: TGTGCCAGCAGCCAACAACTAGGGTTCAGTGAGCAGTTCTTC. Its translation is CASSQQLGFSEQFF.

V and J are TRBV19 and TRBJ2-2; maybe TRBD2 (5 bases). This CDR3 comprises 17 residues. Trimming left V 1 base short and J 2 bases short, with 14 bases between. Per germline, CDR1 LNHDA and CDR2 SQIVND (reference sequence). CDR3 in amino acids: CASSIGRGGVNTGELFF. The CDR3 nucleotides are TGTGCCAGTAGTATAGGTCGGGGTGGGGTCAACACCGGGGAGCTGTTTTTT. Together with reference TRBV19 and TRBJ2-2, the CDR3 gives the full variable domain: DGGITQSPKYLFRKEGQNVTLSCEQNLNHDAMYWYRQDPGQGLRLIYYSQIVNDFQKGDIAEGYSVSREKKESFPLTVTSAQKNPTAFYLCASSIGRGGVNTGELFFGEGSRLTVL.

The chain joins TRBV7-6 to TRBJ1-2; D is unclear. Germline CDR1 and CDR2: SGHVS and FNYEAQ. Trimming took 1 base from V and 3 from J, leaving 6 bases between them. The CDR3 loop spans 13 amino acids. CDR3 in DNA: TGTGCCAGCAGCTTAGGGGGAGACTATGGCTACACCTTC. Its protein is CASSLGGDYGYTF.

V gene TRBV6-1 combines with J gene TRBJ1-3; D is undetermined. Germline V CDR1 and CDR2: MNHNS, SASEGT. With 4 bases removed from V and 0 bases from J, the gap between germline ends came to 16 bases. CDR3 length: 17 residues. The CDR3 loop reads CASSVKEGNLSGNTIYF. CDR3 in DNA: TGTGCCAGCAGTGTTAAGGAGGGAAATCTCTCTGGAAACACCATATATTTT.

The V call is TRBV6-2 or TRBV6-3, the J call TRBJ2-2, with TRBD2 matching 8 bases. V lost 2 bases, J lost 6 bases, and 8 bases stayed unmatched. This CDR3 is 16 amino acids long. Germline CDR1 MNHEY, CDR2 SVGEGT. The CDR3 is CASSYRGGASAGELFF. CDR3 bases: TGTGCCAGCAGTTACCGGGGGGGGGCATCGGCCGGGGAGCTGTTTTTT.

V gene TRBV7-9 combines with J gene TRBJ2-7; D remains ambiguous. Germline CDR1 reads SEHNR; CDR2 reads FQNEAQ (reference sequence). V was shortened by 2 bases and J by 6 bases, with 5 bases between the two germline ends. CDR3 length: 11 residues. CDR3 bases: TGTGCCAGCAGCTTAATGAGCGAGCAGTACTTC. Translating gives CASSLMSEQYF.

V is TRBV14 and J is TRBJ2-5; D is unclear. The CDR3 is 14 residues long. Looked up from germline, CDR1 is SGHDN and CDR2 is FVKESK. Between the trimmed V and J ends, which lost 5 bases and 5 bases, there was a span of 15 bases. The CDR3 DNA is TGTGCCAGCAGCTCCAAGCAGGTTGAGGAGACCCAGTACTTC. Translation gives CASSSKQVEETQYF.

This clone was recorded only once. The chain uses TRBV6-6 and TRBJ1-1; D is possibly TRBD1 (6 bases). The germline V and J ends were trimmed by 10 bases and 5 bases, with 20 bases remaining between them. The CDR3 has 14 amino acids. From germline, CDR1 is MNHNY and CDR2 SVGAGI (reference sequence). The chain's CDR3 is CATAFTQGRTEAFF. CDR3 coding DNA: TGTGCCACCGCCTTCACGCAGGGGAGAACTGAAGCTTTCTTT.

The CDR3 spells CASRDSATNEKLFF. In DNA form, the CDR3 reads TGTGCCAGCAGGGACAGTGCAACTAATGAAAAACTGTTTTTT. The chain recombines TRBV28 with TRBJ1-4; TRBD1 might be the D (6 bases). Germline V gene sequence: CDR1 MDHEN, CDR2 SYDVKM. V was pared by 6 bases and J by 0 bases, with 8 bases between. This CDR3 is 14 amino acids long.

The chain combines TRBV5-1 with TRBJ2-4, with 9 bases that match TRBD1. The germline V gene has CDR1 SGHRS and CDR2 YFSETQ. The CDR3 extends over 15 amino acids. V trimming: 4 bases; J trimming: 9 bases; junction bases outside the gene matches: 11. The CDR3 region is CASSLGGTGNIIQYF. The CDR3 bases are TGCGCCAGCAGCCTCGGGGGGACAGGGAACATCATTCAGTACTTC.